One sample yielded the 12 T cell receptor beta chains listed below, sequenced in a study of regulatory and conventional T cells in RAG deficiency. Method: immunoSEQ multiplex PCR; TCRdb's copy keeps in-frame clones and lacks some. The table shows around 30,000 clones, with around 89% occurring only once. The same data also went into a second study, on regulatory T cells. That publication notes: The PCR used 52 TRBV and 13 TRBJ primers.

The sequenced material came from CD8+ T cells sorted from blood. These receptors originate from a human donor in good health.

The chain carries TRBV19 and TRBJ1-2; 7 bases are shared with TRBD1. This CDR3 is 12 amino acids long. Germline CDR1 LNHDA, CDR2 SQIVND (reference sequence). With 5 bases clipped from V and 4 bases from J, the junction kept 1 base outside the gene matches. CDR3 amino acids: CASSSGGYGYTF. In DNA, the CDR3 is TGTGCCAGTAGTTCAGGGGGCTATGGCTACACCTTC.

The gene calls are TRBV19 and TRBJ1-1; D gene unclear. The CDR3 contains 14 residues. Germline CDR1 LNHDA, CDR2 SQIVND (reference sequence). V lost 5 bases to trimming and J lost 3 bases, with 13 bases between them. This CDR3 is CASSGVGIHTEAFF. CDR3 nucleotides: TGTGCCAGTAGTGGGGTAGGGATACACACTGAAGCTTTCTTT.

This clone appeared once. This chain connects TRBV2 to TRBJ2-4; 8 nucleotides agree with TRBD1. V gave up 5 bases and J gave up 1 base; unmatched junction bases: 1. In germline, CDR1 is SNHLY, CDR2 FYNNEI. The CDR3 extends over 14 amino acids. In DNA form, the CDR3 reads TGTGCCAGCAGTCGACAGGGGGCCAAAAACATTCAGTACTTC. This gives the protein CASSRQGAKNIQYF.

The chain uses TRBV7-9 and TRBJ1-3; perhaps TRBD1 as D (6 bases). The CDR3 loop spans 15 amino acids. The V and J ends lost 3 bases and 0 bases respectively, with 9 bases between them. The V gene's germline CDR1 is SEHNR and CDR2 FQNEAQ (reference sequence). The chain's CDR3 is CASSLGGTSGNTIYF. CDR3 sequence (DNA): TGTGCCAGCAGCTTGGGGGGCACCTCTGGAAACACCATATATTTT.

This chain uses TRBV7-2 with TRBJ1-6; no firm D call. Germline V gene data show CDR1 as SGHTA and CDR2 as FQGNSA. Trimming shortened V by 0 bases and J by 7 bases, and 4 bases separated the two germline ends. This CDR3 has 13 amino acids. The CDR3 spells CASSLAQNSPLHF. CDR3 DNA: TGTGCCAGCAGCTTAGCCCAGAATTCACCCCTCCACTTT.

V gene TRBV6-5 combines with J gene TRBJ1-5; tentatively, D is TRBD1 (5 bases). The V end lost 6 bases, the J end lost 2 bases, and 8 bases lay between the germline ends. The CDR3 consists of 13 residues. Germline lookup yields CDR1 MNHEY and CDR2 SVGAGI. DNA of the CDR3: TGTGCCAGCAGCAGGGTAGGCAATCAGCCCCAGCATTTT. Encoded protein: CASSRVGNQPQHF.

V gene TRBV5-1 combines with J gene TRBJ2-5; D is possibly TRBD2 (6 bases). Trimming took off 3 bases at V and 4 bases at J, with 13 bases between the two ends. Germline V gene data show CDR1 as SGHRS and CDR2 as YFSETQ. The CDR3 length is 14 residues. CDR3 sequence: CASSWRGRVETQYF. The CDR3 coding sequence is TGCGCCAGCAGCTGGCGGGGCAGGGTAGAGACCCAGTACTTC. Supplemented by reference TRBV5-1 and TRBJ2-5, the full variable domain reads KAGVTQTPRYLIKTRGQQVTLSCSPISGHRSVSWYQQTPGQGLQFLFEYFSETQRNKGNFPGRFSGRQFSNSRSEMNVSTLELGDSALYLCASSWRGRVETQYFGPGTRLLVL.

As for this clone: Given a far larger clone just one base away, this is likely a sequencing read error. The chain links TRBV7-9 to TRBJ1-2; D not certain. V gave up 3 bases and J gave up 4 bases, with 9 bases separating them. Per germline, CDR1 SEHNR and CDR2 FQNEAQ (reference sequence). This CDR3 region has 13 residues. The CDR3 DNA reads as TGTGCCAGCAGCTTCGTGAGTGGCTATGGCTACACCTTC. Encoded protein: CASSFVSGYGYTF.

V and J are TRBV7-2 and TRBJ2-5; 8 bases map to TRBD1. J was trimmed by 3 bases and V by 5 bases; bases with no gene match: 2. Germline CDR1 reads SGHTA; CDR2 reads FQGNSA. The CDR3 has 13 amino acids. The CDR3 is CASSQTGEETQYF. The DNA of the CDR3 is TGTGCCAGCAGCCAGACAGGGGAAGAGACCCAGTACTTC. Looking up the rest from reference TRBV7-2 and TRBJ2-5 gives the full variable domain: GAGVSQSPSNKVTEKGKDVELRCDPISGHTALYWYRQSLGQGLEFLIYFQGNSAPDKSGLPSDRFSAERTGGSVSTLTIQRTQQEDSAVYLCASSQTGEETQYFGPGTRLLVL.

The V gene is TRBV6-1, the J gene TRBJ1-1, with D hard to call. From germline, CDR1 is MNHNS and CDR2 SASEGT. Trimming shortened V by 6 bases and J by 1 base, and 3 bases separated the two germline ends. The CDR3 length is 11 residues. CDR3 amino acids: CASRANTEAFF. CDR3 DNA sequence: TGTGCCAGCAGGGCGAACACTGAAGCTTTCTTT.

The chain recombines TRBV20-1 with TRBJ1-1; 8 bases are a match to TRBD1. Germline values: CDR1 DFQATT, CDR2 SNEGSKA (reference sequence). The length of the CDR3 is 11 residues. The V segment lost 5 bases and the J segment 4 bases; nucleotides outside the gene matches: 0. CDR3 sequence: CSAGQGTEAFF. In nucleotides, the CDR3 is TGCAGTGCTGGACAGGGCACTGAAGCTTTCTTT.

The rearrangement joins TRBV6-1 to TRBJ1-4; 7 nucleotides align to TRBD1. V lost 1 base to trimming and J lost 8 bases; unmatched junction nucleotides: 7. The germline CDR1 and CDR2 sequences are MNHNS and SASEGT. This CDR3 contains 15 residues. The CDR3 loop is CASSEGATGWEKLFF. In DNA, the CDR3 is TGTGCCAGCAGTGAAGGGGCGACAGGGTGGGAAAAACTGTTTTTT.